This T cell receptor (beta chain) was sequenced for a study of shared clonotypes between healthy human individuals. Sequencing was performed with immunoSEQ multiplex PCR; in TCRdb, only in-frame clones are kept and a portion is missing. The sample lists some 500,000 clones, approximately 71% seen once, with around 11% in the top ten. Every one of the donors was a Caucasian adult that lived in Nashville, Tennessee. Germline loops: CDR1 MGHDK, CDR2 SYGVNS. The CDR3 loop spans 12 amino acids. The V end was cut by 6 bases, the J end by 0 bases, with 5 bases between. This clone was detected many times. At the DNA level, this CDR3 is encoded by other sequences in the same sample as well.

The J gene is TRBJ1-1, the V gene TRBV25-1; possible D gene TRBD1, 5 bases. The material sequenced was PBMCs. The sequence was obtained from a woman aged 40 to 50 in good health. Some clones in this sample may be carry-over from other donors' samples. The CDR3 region is CASRGLNTEAFF. CDR3 coding DNA: TGTGCCAGCAGGGGACTGAACACTGAAGCTTTCTTT.